This is a list of T cell receptor beta chains from one sample in a study of blood T cell repertoires in COVID-19. Repertoires were generated with immunoSEQ multiplex PCR, while TCRdb's copy carries only in-frame clones and drops some. Seen here are approximately 160,000 clones, roughly 85% observed once, and the top ten hold roughly 8.3%. Sequencing used peripheral blood. These receptors all come from a woman between 55 and 75 years old with COVID-19, enrolled during active disease. CDR3s include the opening cysteine and the closing phenylalanine or tryptophan. A D gene is named only where the DNA matches it firmly. Size values are once, few and many counts, or a class for expanded clones, and some rows have none.

J gene	clone size	D gene	V gene	CDR3 DNA	CDR3 protein
TRBJ2-2	.	TRBD2	TRBV10-1	TGCGCCAGCAGCCGGGAGGGGGTCGGGGAGCTGTTTTTT	CASSREGVGELFF
TRBJ1-1	.	.	TRBV14	TGTGCCAGCAGCCAAGCGGGGATGAACACTGAAGCTTTCTTT	CASSQAGMNTEAFF
TRBJ2-1	.	.	TRBV19	TGTGCCAGTAGTATCACAGACTACAATGAGCAGTTCTTC	CASSITDYNEQFF
TRBJ1-4	.	TRBD1	TRBV19	TGTGCCAGTAGTCGATACAGGGGGGGAAGTGAAAAACTGTTTTTT	CASSRYRGGSEKLFF
TRBJ1-1	few	.	TRBV5-4	TGTGCCAGCAGCTTATTTATGAACACTGAAGCTTTCTTT	CASSLFMNTEAFF
TRBJ2-3	once	TRBD2	TRBV18	TGTGCCAGCTCTCGGGCGGGGGGCCACACAGATACGCAGTATTTT	CASSRAGGHTDTQYF
TRBJ2-2	.	.	TRBV3-1/TRBV3-2	TGTGCCAGCAGCCAAGCTGTGCGGGGCGGGGAGCTGTTTTTT	CASSQAVRGGELFF
TRBJ1-4	.	.	TRBV30	TGTGCCTGGAGAGGACAGCCTAATGAAAAACTGTTTTTT	CAWRGQPNEKLFF
TRBJ2-3	.	.	TRBV5-1	TGCGCCAGCAGCTTAGGAGGGAGGACAGATACGCAGTATTTT	CASSLGGRTDTQYF
TRBJ2-7	.	TRBD1	TRBV2	TGTGCCAGCAGTGGGGGACAGTCCTACGAGCAGTACTTC	CASSGGQSYEQYF
TRBJ1-1	.	.	TRBV19	TGTGCCAGTAGTGTGACTGGGGCGGCCAACACTGAAGCTTTCTTT	CASSVTGAANTEAFF
TRBJ2-7	.	.	TRBV5-1	TGCGCCAGCAGTGGGACACGAACCTACGAGCAGTACTTC	CASSGTRTYEQYF
TRBJ1-1	.	.	TRBV4-2	TGTGCCAGCAGTCCGGAACAGGCTCAGAACACTGAAGCTTTCTTT	CASSPEQAQNTEAFF
TRBJ1-1	.	.	TRBV7-9	TGTGCCAGCAGCTTAGCGGGGGCGGCCGTGGGAGCTTTCTTT	CASSLAGAAVGAFF
TRBJ1-1	.	.	TRBV7-3	TGTGCCAGCAGCCCCCACAGGGAAACTGAAGCTTTCTTT	CASSPHRETEAFF
TRBJ2-5	once	TRBD1	TRBV2	TGTGCCAGCAGTGTGGGACAGGCCCGGGGGACCCAGTACTTC	CASSVGQARGTQYF